The 13 T cell receptor beta chains given below trace back to one sample, sequenced in a study of spatial heterogeneity in lung cancer (dated by TCRdb to the late 2010s). This specimen's time point label, interpreted: sample taken at primary tumor resection. The library was obtained by 5' RACE. TCRdb lists the instrument as NextSeq 500. TCRdb reprocessed the public reads (quality trimming at Q25 with fastp, clone calling with MiXCR) and kept in-frame beta chains. One record per CDR3 amino acid sequence lists the most common genes and DNA. A total of 35,000 to 55,000 distinct CDR3 sequences appear in this sample, 12% to 15% of them only once. In total, the top ten clones hold about 57% of the sample. The input for sequencing was PBMCs, taken at surgery. The receptors originated from a male donor with early-stage non-small cell lung cancer.

This clonotype has a handful of counts. The rearrangement joins TRBV20-1 to TRBJ2-7; 7 nucleotides line up with TRBD2. CDR3 size: 15 residues. Unmatched junction bases numbered 10, after V lost 4 bases and J lost 1 base. CDR1 is DFQATT, CDR2 SNEGSKA, per germline (reference sequence). The CDR3 sequence: CSANALAGPSYEQYF. The CDR3, as DNA: TGCAGTGCTAATGCTTTAGCGGGTCCTTCCTACGAGCAGTACTTC.

This clonotype was picked up a small number of times. DNA for the CDR3: TGTGCCAGTAGAACAGCGGACTACAATGAGCAGTTCTTC. Amino acid sequence: CASRTADYNEQFF. This chain connects TRBV19 to TRBJ2-1; D is perhaps TRBD2 (5 bases). In germline, CDR1 is LNHDA, CDR2 SQIVND (reference sequence). The CDR3 extends over 13 amino acids. V lost 6 bases to trimming and J lost 3 bases, with 9 bases between them.

Here the CDR3 reads CASSAGQGGLPLHF. The CDR3 DNA reads TGTGCCAGCAGCGCAGGACAGGGAGGATTACCCCTCCACTTT. The rearrangement joins TRBV9 to TRBJ1-6; the match to TRBD1 covers 8 bases. Germline lookup yields CDR1 SGDLS and CDR2 YYNGEE. The CDR3 is 14 amino acids. V was pared by 3 bases and J by 12 bases, with 8 bases of the junction left unmatched.

The chain joins TRBV18 to TRBJ2-5, with D possibly matching TRBD2 (5 bases). V was clipped by 6 bases and J by 1 base, with 9 bases between them. This CDR3 contains 13 residues. Germline assignment: CDR1 KGHSH and CDR2 LQKENI. CDR3: CASSREGQETQYF. CDR3 DNA: TGTGCCAGCTCTCGAGAGGGCCAAGAGACCCAGTACTTC.

Many counts were recorded for this clonotype. The chain carries TRBV4-3 and TRBJ2-7; D perhaps matches TRBD1 (5 bases). Germline V gene lookup returns CDR1 LGHNA and CDR2 YSLEER. V dropped 0 bases and J dropped 4 bases, with 10 bases sitting between them. The CDR3 sequence is 14 residues long. The CDR3 sequence is CASSQDWGRYEQYF. The CDR3 DNA sequence: TGCGCCAGCAGCCAAGATTGGGGCCGTTACGAGCAGTACTTC.

Many counts were recorded for this clonotype. The chain recombines TRBV10-3 with TRBJ1-2; the D is unclear. Looked up from germline, CDR1 is ENHRY and CDR2 is SYGVKD. V lost 10 bases, J lost 1 base, and 16 bases lay in between. The CDR3 spans 14 residues. CDR3 coding DNA: TGTGCCAGCACTCAGGAGACTCATAACTATGGCTACACCTTC. Amino acid sequence: CASTQETHNYGYTF.

Note on this clonotype: A single base separates this from a much larger clone, so it may be a read error. The chain has TRBV7-9 and TRBJ2-2; D gene uncertain. This CDR3 comprises 13 residues. With 2 bases removed from V and 1 base from J, the gap between germline ends came to 2 bases. Germline V gives CDR1 SEHNR, CDR2 FQNEAQ (reference sequence). This CDR3 reads CASSLLNTGELFF. CDR3 nucleotide sequence: TGTGCCAGCAGCTTACTGAACACCGGGGAGCTGTTTTTT.

CDR3 region: CSGGQGAEDTQYF. In DNA, the CDR3 is TGCAGCGGGGGACAGGGGGCTGAAGATACGCAGTATTTT. The chain combines TRBV29-1 with TRBJ2-3; 12 positions match TRBD1. The length of the CDR3 is 13 residues. The ends lost 7 bases at V and 5 bases at J; junction bases unmatched: 4. Germline values: CDR1 SQVTM, CDR2 ANQGSEA.

This clonotype was observed a few times. This chain connects TRBV5-1 to TRBJ2-3; 8 nucleotides match TRBD2. This CDR3 spans 18 amino acids. In germline, CDR1 is SGHRS, CDR2 YFSETQ. The V and J ends lost 0 bases and 2 bases, in that order; junction bases with no gene match: 11. CDR3 in amino acids: CASSLDPITSGVTDTQYF. The CDR3 DNA reads as TGCGCCAGCAGCTTGGACCCTATCACTAGCGGAGTCACAGATACGCAGTATTTT. Full variable domain (missing parts from reference TRBV5-1 and TRBJ2-3): KAGVTQTPRYLIKTRGQQVTLSCSPISGHRSVSWYQQTPGQGLQFLFEYFSETQRNKGNFPGRFSGRQFSNSRSEMNVSTLELGDSALYLCASSLDPITSGVTDTQYFGPGTRLTVL.

The genes are TRBV6-5 and TRBJ1-2, with D possibly matching TRBD1 (5 bases). In germline, CDR1 is MNHEY, CDR2 SVGAGI. V was clipped by 8 bases and J by 4 bases, with 8 bases between them. There are 11 residues in the CDR3. CDR3 amino acids: CASRDGYGYTF. CDR3 DNA sequence: TGTGCCAGCCGGGACGGCTATGGCTACACCTTC.

This clonotype was observed a few times. CDR3 region: CASSTPGQLSPLHF. CDR3 DNA sequence: TGTGCCAGCAGTACCCCGGGACAGCTTTCACCCCTCCACTTT. The gene calls are TRBV12-3 or TRBV12-4 and TRBJ1-6, with 7 bases lining up with TRBD1. Losses at the gene ends were 5 bases for V and 9 bases for J; bases not matched to a gene: 7. The CDR3 length is 14 residues.

This clonotype was found many times. The rearrangement links TRBV5-5 to TRBJ1-1, with D tentatively TRBD1 (5 bases). CDR3 length: 15 amino acids. The V and J ends lost 4 bases and 4 bases respectively, with 17 bases between them. Germline V gene lookup returns CDR1 SGHKS and CDR2 YYEKEE (reference sequence). The CDR3 region is CASSLAGAGGTEAFF. DNA of the CDR3: TGTGCCAGCAGCCTGGCCGGGGCCGGGGGCACTGAAGCTTTCTTT.

The table lists this clonotype with many counts. The rearrangement uses TRBV29-1 and TRBJ1-1; weak D call: TRBD1 (6 bases). Trimming shortened V by 7 bases and J by 2 bases, and 17 bases separated the two germline ends. The CDR3 has 14 amino acids. Looked up from germline, CDR1 is SQVTM and CDR2 is ANQGSEA. The CDR3 DNA is TGCAGCGCCTCGAGGGGGGCGGCAAACACTGAAGCTTTCTTT. Translation: CSASRGAANTEAFF.